What follows is one T cell receptor beta chain and its context. In the original processing: Counts of nucleated cells, estimated from reference gene primer amplification, were obtained. TCRdb's table, derived via immunoSEQ multiplex PCR, lists solely in-frame clones and lacks some. For V, J and clone size, that table is used; D and trimming come from the DNA. The table shows more than 150,000 clones, with about 90% occurring only once. This specimen belongs to a study of blood T cell repertoires in COVID-19. Study-level information: Sample material is recorded as cDNA or gDNA derived from T cells, B-cell-depleted T cells, or PBMCs.

The sample comprised peripheral blood. The receptor was derived from a man aged 50 to 59 with acute or convalescent COVID-19.

CDR3 DNA: TGTGCCATCGGCAGGGAAGTCAATCAGCCCCAGCATTTT. This sequence encodes CAIGREVNQPQHF. The chain carries TRBV10-3 and TRBJ1-5, with a weak D call TRBD1 (5 bases). Germline CDR1 and CDR2: ENHRY and SYGVKD. V lost 8 bases to trimming and J lost 3 bases, with 11 bases between them. CDR3 length: 13 amino acids.